This T cell receptor (beta chain) was obtained from a study of response to subunit inactivated influenza vaccine. Findings of the study overall: A suggestion made by the authors is that each seasonal influenza vaccination recruits few new T cells.

This CDR3 region has 15 residues. The germline V gene encodes CDR1 SGHVS and CDR2 FQNEAQ. Deletions cut 1 base from V and 2 bases from J, with 9 bases between. In this sample, this clonotype turned up a few times. Antigen: not known. TCRdb recomputed calls from the RT-PCR reads with MiXCR, one row per CDR3 protein. The sample lists 700,000 to 900,000 distinct CDR3 sequences, approximately 22% occurring once. The starting material was PBMCs from blood, obtained about 5 days after vaccination. The receptor's source is a man aged 50-59 years who received an inactivated influenza vaccine. The chain is built from TRBV7-8 and TRBJ1-5; weak D call: TRBD1 (5 bases). The CDR3 is CASSLGRVGNQPQHF. The CDR3 DNA sequence: TGTGCCAGCAGCTTAGGCAGGGTGGGCAATCAGCCCCAGCATTTT.